The 26 T cell receptor beta chains given below trace back to one sample, sequenced in a study of cytomegalovirus exposure and HLA in healthy donors. Measured with immunoSEQ multiplex PCR; TCRdb has only the in-frame clones, and not every one. The top ten hold approximately 2% of the sample, which has about 74,000 clones, roughly 94% seen once. Material: PBMCs. These receptors were obtained from a young woman in good health and CMV-seropositive.

This clone was counted a single time. The V call is TRBV4-3, the J call TRBJ2-7; tentative D call: TRBD1 (6 bases). Trimming pared 1 base from V and 2 bases from J, leaving 9 bases between. Germline CDR1 reads LGHNA; CDR2 reads YSLEER. The CDR3 runs 14 residues. The CDR3 DNA is TGCGCCAGCAGCCAAGGAACAGGGACCTACGAGCAGTACTTC. It encodes CASSQGTGTYEQYF.

This clone was picked up one time. V is TRBV19 and J is TRBJ1-1; TRBD1 agrees at 7 bases. CDR1 and CDR2 (germline): LNHDA, SQIVND (reference sequence). Germline trimming cut 8 bases from V and 1 base from J; bases unmatched to any gene: 4. The CDR3 loop spans 13 amino acids. This chain's CDR3 is CASRTGRNTEAFF. In DNA form, the CDR3 reads TGTGCCAGTCGGACAGGCCGGAACACTGAAGCTTTCTTT.

CDR3 sequence: CASSIGSVEQFF. The CDR3 nucleotides read TGTGCCAGTAGTATAGGGTCGGTTGAGCAGTTCTTC. The chain combines TRBV19 with TRBJ2-1; D remains ambiguous. V lost 1 base and J 9 bases, leaving 7 bases between the germline ends. Germline V gene data show CDR1 as LNHDA and CDR2 as SQIVND (reference sequence). CDR3 size: 12 residues.

V is TRBV10-3 and J is TRBJ2-2, with 7 bases that match TRBD2. Trimming removed 7 bases from V and 7 bases from J; junction bases left unmatched: 9. Germline CDR1 ENHRY, CDR2 SYGVKD. This CDR3 contains 14 residues. The CDR3 nucleotides read TGTGCCATCACCCGGGACGGGGGGAGCGGGGAGCTGTTTTTT. Translated, it gives CAITRDGGSGELFF.

This clone was picked up one time. The chain employs TRBV6-1 and TRBJ2-1; no firm D call. Between the trimmed V and J ends, which lost 4 bases and 9 bases, there was a span of 16 bases. This CDR3 region has 14 residues. The germline V gene has CDR1 MNHNS and CDR2 SASEGT. The DNA for the CDR3 is TGTGCCAGCAGTGCGGCCCCTAGGTCCACTGAGCAGTTCTTC. Its translation: CASSAAPRSTEQFF.

This clone has a single count. The CDR3 loop reads CASSLYGTEAFF. The DNA for the CDR3 is TGTGCCAGCAGCTTATACGGGACTGAAGCTTTCTTT. This rearrangement joins TRBV5-6 to TRBJ1-1; no definite D call. Germline CDR1 SGHDT, CDR2 YYEEEE. Trimming stripped 2 bases from V and 5 bases from J, with 7 bases between. This CDR3 region has 12 residues.

The rearrangement joins TRBV19 to TRBJ1-1; D remains ambiguous. Trimming took off 10 bases at V and 0 bases at J, with 15 bases between the two ends. CDR3 length: 14 amino acids. The germline V gene has CDR1 LNHDA and CDR2 SQIVND (reference sequence). CDR3 sequence (DNA): TGTGCCACCAAGCAGGCCTACATGAACACTGAAGCTTTCTTT. It is translated as CATKQAYMNTEAFF. The full variable domain, completed using reference TRBV19 and TRBJ1-1, is DGGITQSPKYLFRKEGQNVTLSCEQNLNHDAMYWYRQDPGQGLRLIYYSQIVNDFQKGDIAEGYSVSREKKESFPLTVTSAQKNPTAFYLCATKQAYMNTEAFFGQGTRLTVV.

This chain connects TRBV7-2 to TRBJ1-1; D is undetermined. CDR1 is SGHTA and CDR2 is FQGNSA in the germline V gene. Trimming took 1 base from V and 4 from J, leaving 16 bases between them. CDR3 length: 16 residues. The CDR3 reads CASSLGGVGSGTEAFF. In DNA, the CDR3 is TGTGCCAGCAGCTTAGGGGGTGTGGGCAGCGGCACTGAAGCTTTCTTT.

V and J are TRBV18 and TRBJ1-2, with 10 bases aligning to TRBD1. Germline V lookup: CDR1 KGHSH, CDR2 LQKENI. The J segment lost 8 bases and the V segment lost 2 bases, leaving 2 bases of the junction unmatched. The CDR3 extends over 13 amino acids. DNA of the CDR3: TGTGCCAGCTCACCAGGGACAGGGGTCGGCTACACCTTC. This sequence encodes CASSPGTGVGYTF.

This sequence joins TRBV4-3 and TRBJ2-7, with TRBD1 matching 7 bases. Germline CDR1 LGHNA, CDR2 YSLEER. This CDR3 spans 15 amino acids. Trimming at V came to 0 bases and at J to 3 bases, leaving 5 bases not matched to a gene. CDR3 sequence: CASSQDRQGDYEQYF. The CDR3 nucleotides read TGCGCCAGCAGCCAAGATAGGCAGGGGGACTACGAGCAGTACTTC.

V usage is TRBV5-4 and J usage is TRBJ2-5; D remains ambiguous. From germline, CDR1 is SGHNT and CDR2 YYREEE (reference sequence). CDR3 length: 15 residues. V was pared by 0 bases and J by 3 bases, with 12 bases between. CDR3 sequence reads: CASSLASTAEETQYF. The DNA of the CDR3 is TGTGCCAGCAGCTTGGCCTCTACCGCGGAAGAGACCCAGTACTTC.

The J gene is TRBJ1-3, the V gene TRBV30; D remains ambiguous. The germline V and J ends were trimmed by 4 bases and 0 bases, with 4 bases remaining between them. CDR1 is GTSNPN, CDR2 SVGIG, per germline (reference sequence). The CDR3 sequence is 12 residues long. The CDR3 nucleotides read TGTGCCTGGATGCGCTCTGGAAACACCATATATTTT. It specifies CAWMRSGNTIYF.

In its sample, this clone was seen once. The chain joins TRBV9 to TRBJ1-2, with 7 bases that match TRBD1. V shed 4 bases, J shed 0 bases, and the junction held 3 bases outside the gene matches. This CDR3 region has 14 residues. Per germline, CDR1 SGDLS and CDR2 YYNGEE. CDR3 protein: CASSPGQTNYGYTF. The CDR3 DNA is TGTGCCAGCAGCCCGGGACAGACTAACTATGGCTACACCTTC. Drawing the rest from reference TRBV9 and TRBJ1-2, the complete variable domain is DSGVTQTPKHLITATGQRVTLRCSPRSGDLSVYWYQQSLDQGLQFLIQYYNGEERAKGNILERFSAQQFPDLHSELNLSSLELGDSALYFCASSPGQTNYGYTFGSGTRLTVV.

The gene calls are TRBV6-6 and TRBJ2-7; 9 positions match TRBD1. Germline V gene sequence: CDR1 MNHNY, CDR2 SVGAGI (reference sequence). The CDR3 sequence is 14 residues long. Trimming at V came to 4 bases and at J to 6 bases, leaving 7 bases not matched to a gene. Here the CDR3 DNA reads TGTGCCAGCAGTTTCCGGGACAGGGTTGGCGAGCAGTACTTC. Translating it yields CASSFRDRVGEQYF.

The chain recombines TRBV27 with TRBJ2-5; D is possibly TRBD1 (5 bases). Germline loops: CDR1 MNHEY, CDR2 SMNVEV (reference sequence). The CDR3 spans 14 residues. Trimming cost V 5 bases and J 2 bases, with 12 bases left between them. The CDR3 region is CASSPSKGQETQYF. The CDR3 region has the DNA TGTGCCAGCAGTCCCTCTAAGGGGCAAGAGACCCAGTACTTC.

The CDR3 nucleotides are TGTGCCAGCAGTTCCCAACCCGGGACAGGGAATTTTGGCTATGGCTACACCTTC. It codes for CASSSQPGTGNFGYGYTF. V and J are TRBV28 and TRBJ1-2, with 9 bases identical to TRBD1. The germline CDR1 and CDR2 sequences are MDHEN and SYDVKM. CDR3 length equals 18 residues. V lost 4 bases and J lost 4; bases outside the gene matches: 16.

The rearrangement joins TRBV11-3 to TRBJ2-2; 7 bases are shared with TRBD2. Germline CDR1 is SGHNT and CDR2 is YENEEA. J lost 0 bases, V lost 1 base, and 5 bases had no gene match. The CDR3 spans 17 residues. The DNA of the CDR3 is TGTGCCAGCAGCTTAGGGGACGGGAGGTCGAACACCGGGGAGCTGTTTTTT. Translating it yields CASSLGDGRSNTGELFF.

The chain links TRBV28 to TRBJ2-7; 7 nucleotides align to TRBD1. Germline V gives CDR1 MDHEN, CDR2 SYDVKM. The CDR3 covers 16 residues. The junction had 11 bases not matched to a gene; V was cut back by 4 bases and J by 2 bases. This CDR3 reads CASSYLLTGMTYEQYF. The DNA for the CDR3 is TGTGCCAGCAGTTACCTTCTGACAGGGATGACCTACGAGCAGTACTTC.

The V call is TRBV4-2, the J call TRBJ2-1; D is undetermined. Germline CDR1 and CDR2: LGHNA and YNFKEQ. The V end lost 0 bases, the J end lost 10 bases, and 13 bases lay between the germline ends. The CDR3 spans 14 residues. Here the CDR3 reads CASSQDLLTREQFF. CDR3 in DNA: TGTGCCAGCAGCCAAGATCTTTTGACCAGGGAGCAGTTCTTC.

The chain's CDR3 is CASSPPQLGVYGYTF. CDR3 nucleotides: TGTGCCAGCAGTCCCCCCCAGCTAGGGGTGTATGGCTACACCTTC. The chain links TRBV6-6 to TRBJ1-2; D is perhaps TRBD1 (5 bases). Trimming left V 5 bases short and J 5 bases short, with 18 bases between. The CDR3 runs to 15 residues. The germline V gene encodes CDR1 MNHNY and CDR2 SVGAGI (reference sequence).

This clone came up once. The chain joins TRBV19 to TRBJ2-7, with D possibly TRBD2 on 5 matching bases. The V end lost 1 base, the J end lost 5 bases, and 9 bases lay between the germline ends. This CDR3 contains 13 residues. From germline, CDR1 is LNHDA and CDR2 SQIVND (reference sequence). CDR3 bases: TGTGCCAGTAGTATAGGCAGCGGCGACGAGCAGTACTTC. It specifies CASSIGSGDEQYF.

The CDR3 spells CASSPGVRGGQETQYF. CDR3 sequence (DNA): TGTGCCAGCAGCCCGGGGGTGCGGGGGGGCCAAGAGACCCAGTACTTC. The chain employs TRBV27 and TRBJ2-5, with 9 bases that match TRBD2. Looked up from germline, CDR1 is MNHEY and CDR2 is SMNVEV (reference sequence). CDR3 length equals 16 residues. V dropped 6 bases and J dropped 1; count of bases not matched to a gene: 9.

This chain joins TRBV5-6 and TRBJ2-3, with D uncertain. The CDR3 runs 15 residues. Looked up from germline, CDR1 is SGHDT and CDR2 is YYEEEE. V was clipped by 2 bases and J by 1 base, with 11 bases between them. CDR3 residues: CASSFSSSRTDTQYF. CDR3 bases: TGTGCCAGCAGCTTTTCTAGTTCCCGCACAGATACGCAGTATTTT.

The rearrangement joins TRBV21-1 to TRBJ2-2; the tabulated D call, TRBD1, remains unverified against the DNA. TRBV21-1 is a recognized pseudogene. This CDR3 has 16 amino acids. The CDR3 loop reads CASSPHLGGSAGELFF. In DNA, the CDR3 is TGTGCCAGCAGTCCACACCTAGGGGGTAGCGCCGGGGAGCTGTTTTTT.

The chain employs TRBV2 and TRBJ2-3; tentative D call: TRBD2 (5 bases). CDR1 is SNHLY, CDR2 FYNNEI, per germline. V shed 3 bases and J shed 4 bases, with 8 bases lying between them. The CDR3 extends over 13 amino acids. The CDR3 DNA reads as TGTGCCAGCAGTGATAGCGCGTCAGATACGCAGTATTTT. Translation: CASSDSASDTQYF.

The rearrangement links TRBV5-1 to TRBJ1-1; 7 bases agree with TRBD1. V gave up 1 base and J gave up 0 bases; unmatched junction bases: 9. Germline V gives CDR1 SGHRS, CDR2 YFSETQ. The CDR3 sequence is 17 residues long. CDR3: CASSLHDETGLNTEAFF. Here the CDR3 DNA reads TGCGCCAGCAGCTTGCATGATGAGACAGGGTTGAACACTGAAGCTTTCTTT.